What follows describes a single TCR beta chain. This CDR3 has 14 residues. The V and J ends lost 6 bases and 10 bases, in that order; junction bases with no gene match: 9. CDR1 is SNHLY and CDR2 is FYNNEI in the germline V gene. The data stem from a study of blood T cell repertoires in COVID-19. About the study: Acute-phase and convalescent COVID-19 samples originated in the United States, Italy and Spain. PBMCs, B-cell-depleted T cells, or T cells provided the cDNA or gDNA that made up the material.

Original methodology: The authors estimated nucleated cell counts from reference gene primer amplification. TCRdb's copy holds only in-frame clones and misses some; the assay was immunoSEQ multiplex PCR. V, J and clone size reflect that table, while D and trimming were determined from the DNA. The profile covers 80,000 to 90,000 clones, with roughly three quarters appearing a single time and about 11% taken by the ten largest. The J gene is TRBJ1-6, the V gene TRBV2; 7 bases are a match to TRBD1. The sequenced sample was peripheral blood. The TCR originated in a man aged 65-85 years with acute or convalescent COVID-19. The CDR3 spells CASRPGQSGSPLHF. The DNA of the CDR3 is TGTGCCAGCAGACCGGGACAGTCGGGGTCACCCCTCCACTTT.